This T cell receptor (beta chain) came from a study of cytomegalovirus exposure and HLA in healthy donors. The germline V gene has CDR1 MNHNS and CDR2 SASEGT. V gave up 6 bases and J gave up 2 bases, with 14 bases separating them. This CDR3 comprises 14 residues. With regard to this clone: The antigen is unknown.

Study-wide findings and caveats: The listing of 150 or so TCR beta chains classed them as cytomegalovirus-associated. There was a cluster of highly shared sequence variants that was likely a sequencing artifact.

This PCR relied on a set of 60 Vbeta primers and 13 Jbeta primers. Method: immunoSEQ multiplex PCR; TCRdb's copy keeps in-frame clones and lacks some. The top ten clones hold around 4% of a sample with roughly 120,000 clones, 81% of them seen once. The sequence was collected from a woman aged 25 to 39 in good health and CMV-seronegative. Sequencing was performed on PBMCs. This rearrangement joins TRBV6-1 to TRBJ2-7, with D tentatively TRBD2 (6 bases). CDR3 region: CASREGQWPYEQYF. The CDR3 DNA follows: TGTGCCAGCAGGGAGGGGCAATGGCCCTACGAGCAGTACTTC.